This record looks at one TCR beta chain sequence and its context. Its antigen is as yet unknown. The protocol was immunoSEQ multiplex PCR, while the TCRdb copy is restricted to in-frame clones and leaves out a portion. The sample holds about 12,000 clones, 74% seen once. The germline CDR1 and CDR2 sequences are MNHEY and SMNVEV (reference sequence). The CDR3 runs 16 residues. V shed 4 bases, J shed 0 bases, and the junction held 7 bases outside the gene matches. This sample is drawn from a study of somatic mutations in cytotoxic T cells in rheumatoid arthritis. Study-level information: Some V beta antibody-stained T-cell populations were flow-sorted at nearly 100% purity, including V beta1+ cells sequenced for TCRB.

Findings and limits, study-wide: The study found no significant difference in CD8+ T-cell clonality between rheumatoid arthritis patients and age-matched healthy controls. Nobody knew which antigens the expanded CD8+ clones targeted.

J is TRBJ2-3 and V is TRBV27, with 7 positions matching TRBD2. Sequencing input: CD8+ T cells sorted from blood. The sequence came from a man between 65 and 79 years old in good health. The CDR3 DNA reads as TGTGCCAGCAGTTCAGAGACTAGCCTAAGCACAGATACGCAGTATTTT. This sequence encodes CASSSETSLSTDTQYF.